The rows below give T cell receptor beta chains drawn from one sample of a study of cytomegalovirus exposure and HLA in healthy donors. Generated by immunoSEQ multiplex PCR, the TCRdb table keeps only in-frame clones and is missing some. This sample yields about 140,000 clones, of which roughly 77% are seen a single time; 3% to 3.5% belongs to the top ten. The sequenced material came from PBMCs. Receptors were obtained from a man in his forties in good health and CMV-seronegative. Each CDR3 is given with its conserved first and last residue. D genes are given only for firm matches. Some rows have no size entry. The others give once, few or many, or a class for an expanded clone.

j_call: TRBJ2-3; d_call: .; clone_size: .; v_call: TRBV6-1; cdr3_nt: TGTGCCAGCAGTGATAGGGCAGGAGGAAGGACGCAGTATTTT; cdr3_aa: CASSDRAGGRTQYF
j_call: TRBJ1-1; d_call: .; clone_size: .; v_call: TRBV29-1; cdr3_nt: TGCAGCGTTGATAGGGGCGGCGGTACTGAAGCTTTCTTT; cdr3_aa: CSVDRGGGTEAFF
j_call: TRBJ2-7; d_call: TRBD1; clone_size: once; v_call: TRBV15; cdr3_nt: TGTGCCACCAGCAGAGCCGGGACAGGAATCTACGAGCAGTACTTC; cdr3_aa: CATSRAGTGIYEQYF
j_call: TRBJ1-5; d_call: .; clone_size: few; v_call: TRBV21-1; cdr3_nt: TGTGCCAGGGGAACAGGGGATCAGCCCCAGCATTTT; cdr3_aa: CARGTGDQPQHF
j_call: TRBJ1-4; d_call: .; clone_size: .; v_call: TRBV6-5; cdr3_nt: TGTGCCAGCAGTTACTCGAGTTCAACTAATGAAAAACTGTTTTTT; cdr3_aa: CASSYSSSTNEKLFF
j_call: TRBJ2-7; d_call: TRBD2; clone_size: .; v_call: TRBV4-1; cdr3_nt: TGCGCCAGCAGCCCACTGGGACTAGCGGGGGGGCGGTTCTACGAGCAGTACTTC; cdr3_aa: CASSPLGLAGGRFYEQYF
j_call: TRBJ2-1; d_call: .; clone_size: .; v_call: TRBV9; cdr3_nt: TGTGCCAGCAGCGTAGGAGTGTACAATGAGCAGTTCTTC; cdr3_aa: CASSVGVYNEQFF
j_call: TRBJ2-1; d_call: TRBD2; clone_size: few; v_call: TRBV7-3; cdr3_nt: TGTGCCAGCAGCTTTAGCGGGGGGGCGATGGATGAGCAGTTCTTC; cdr3_aa: CASSFSGGAMDEQFF
j_call: TRBJ1-3; d_call: .; clone_size: .; v_call: TRBV27; cdr3_nt: TGTGCCAGCAAGCAAGGAGGGGCCTCTGGAAACACCATATATTTT; cdr3_aa: CASKQGGASGNTIYF
j_call: TRBJ2-7; d_call: TRBD2; clone_size: .; v_call: TRBV27; cdr3_nt: TGTGCCAGCAGTTTAACTACTAGCGGGTACTACGAGCAGTACTTC; cdr3_aa: CASSLTTSGYYEQYF
j_call: TRBJ2-3; d_call: .; clone_size: few; v_call: TRBV5-1; cdr3_nt: TGCGCCAGCAGCTGGGGGGGGCTTCTCACAGATACGCAGTATTTT; cdr3_aa: CASSWGGLLTDTQYF
j_call: TRBJ2-4; d_call: TRBD1; clone_size: .; v_call: TRBV2; cdr3_nt: TGTGCCAGCGGCAGACAGGGTATGGACATTCAGTACTTC; cdr3_aa: CASGRQGMDIQYF
j_call: TRBJ2-7; d_call: .; clone_size: .; v_call: TRBV4-2; cdr3_nt: TGTGCCAGCAGCCCCCAGGTCCGAAGCTCCTACGAGCAGTACTTC; cdr3_aa: CASSPQVRSSYEQYF
j_call: TRBJ2-2; d_call: TRBD1; clone_size: .; v_call: TRBV5-5; cdr3_nt: TGTGCCAGCGGCCGATATTGGGACAGTGCGAACACCGGGGAGCTGTTTTTT; cdr3_aa: CASGRYWDSANTGELFF
j_call: TRBJ1-4; d_call: .; clone_size: .; v_call: TRBV5-4; cdr3_nt: TGTGCCAGCAGCTTGTGGGAGGGGGGCACTAATGAAAAACTGTTTTTT; cdr3_aa: CASSLWEGGTNEKLFF
j_call: TRBJ2-7; d_call: .; clone_size: .; v_call: TRBV21-1; cdr3_nt: TGTGCCAGCAGCAAATCGGGGGTCGTAAACGAGCAGTACTTC; cdr3_aa: CASSKSGVVNEQYF
j_call: TRBJ2-1; d_call: .; clone_size: few; v_call: TRBV4-3; cdr3_nt: TGCGCCAGCAGCCAAGATAGGTCGGAGTACAATGAGCAGTTCTTC; cdr3_aa: CASSQDRSEYNEQFF
j_call: TRBJ1-2; d_call: .; clone_size: .; v_call: TRBV28; cdr3_nt: TGTGCCAGCAGTTTAAAACTCTATGGCTACACCTTC; cdr3_aa: CASSLKLYGYTF
j_call: TRBJ1-2; d_call: .; clone_size: .; v_call: TRBV5-5; cdr3_nt: TGTGCCAGCAGCTTGGGAGGGTGGAACACCTTC; cdr3_aa: CASSLGGWNTF
j_call: TRBJ1-2; d_call: TRBD1; clone_size: .; v_call: TRBV7-9; cdr3_nt: TGTGCCAGCAGCTACGCCGGGACAGTCACCTTC; cdr3_aa: CASSYAGTVTF
j_call: TRBJ1-1; d_call: .; clone_size: .; v_call: TRBV11-2; cdr3_nt: TGTGCCAGCAGCTTTCGGGCAGGGTTTGGGGCTTTCTTT; cdr3_aa: CASSFRAGFGAFF
j_call: TRBJ2-7; d_call: .; clone_size: once; v_call: TRBV7-3; cdr3_nt: TGTGCCAGCAGCTTAGGGGCCTCGTGGGAGCAGTACTTC; cdr3_aa: CASSLGASWEQYF
j_call: TRBJ2-2; d_call: TRBD2; clone_size: .; v_call: TRBV4-1; cdr3_nt: TGCGCCAGCAGCCAATTTCTGGGGGGGGTTAGGGAGCTGTTTTTT; cdr3_aa: CASSQFLGGVRELFF
j_call: TRBJ1-2; d_call: .; clone_size: .; v_call: TRBV19; cdr3_nt: TGTGCCAGTAGTATAAAGCAGGGGTGGAACTATGGCTACACCTTC; cdr3_aa: CASSIKQGWNYGYTF
j_call: TRBJ2-1; d_call: TRBD2; clone_size: .; v_call: TRBV5-1; cdr3_nt: TGCGCCAGCAGCCCTCAGCGGGGGGGCGAGGGTGGGAGATACAATGAGCAGTTCTTC; cdr3_aa: CASSPQRGGEGGRYNEQFF
j_call: TRBJ1-1; d_call: TRBD1; clone_size: .; v_call: TRBV6-6; cdr3_nt: TGTGCCAGCAGTTACAGGGGACAGAGCACTGAAGCTTTCTTT; cdr3_aa: CASSYRGQSTEAFF
j_call: TRBJ2-5; d_call: .; clone_size: .; v_call: TRBV5-1; cdr3_nt: TGCGCCAGCAGCTTGGCCAATGCAGGTCAAGAGACCCAGTACTTC; cdr3_aa: CASSLANAGQETQYF
j_call: TRBJ1-1; d_call: .; clone_size: few; v_call: TRBV6-5; cdr3_nt: TGTGCCAGCAGTTACTCAGGGGCTGGGATGAACACTGAAGCTTTCTTT; cdr3_aa: CASSYSGAGMNTEAFF